What follows are 9 T cell receptor beta chains derived from one specimen sequenced in a study of CD8 T cells in Susac syndrome. RNA totalling about 0.5 to 1 ug underwent reverse transcription with random hexamers. TCRdb fed the immunoSEQ multiplex PCR reads into MiXCR, producing one record per CDR3 protein. The table shows about 110,000 distinct CDR3 sequences, with 96% occurring only once. The sample taken for sequencing was CD4+ T cells from PBMCs. Receptors were obtained from a human donor in good health.

V gene TRBV7-9 combines with J gene TRBJ2-2, with D possibly matching TRBD2 (6 bases). The ends were cut back, 6 bases at V and 5 bases at J, with 19 bases in the middle. This CDR3 is built from 16 residues. CDR1 is SEHNR, CDR2 FQNEAQ, per germline (reference sequence). The CDR3 nucleotides are TGTGCCAGCAGACCTAGACTAGGAGCAGAGACCGGGGAGCTGTTTTTT. It translates to CASRPRLGAETGELFF. Drawing the rest from reference TRBV7-9 and TRBJ2-2, the complete variable domain is DTGVSQNPRHKITKRGQNVTFRCDPISEHNRLYWYRQTLGQGPEFLTYFQNEAQLEKSRLLSDRFSAERPKGSFSTLEIQRTEQGDSAMYLCASRPRLGAETGELFFGEGSRLTVL.

The rearrangement uses TRBV20-1 and TRBJ2-1; 8 bases are shared with TRBD1. This CDR3 is built from 14 residues. With V trimmed by 6 bases and J by 4 bases, 8 bases remained unmatched. The germline V gene has CDR1 DFQATT and CDR2 SNEGSKA (reference sequence). CDR3 protein: CSARTGKPYNEQFF. CDR3 DNA sequence: TGCAGTGCCCGGACAGGGAAACCTTACAATGAGCAGTTCTTC.

The V and J genes are TRBV15 and TRBJ2-1; 13 bases match TRBD2. The CDR3 contains 17 residues. Unmatched junction bases numbered 6, after V lost 1 base and J lost 6 bases. Germline CDR1 LNHNV, CDR2 YYDKDF (reference sequence). Here the CDR3 reads CATSRGRLAGGVNEQFF. CDR3 sequence (DNA): TGTGCCACCAGCAGAGGCCGACTAGCGGGAGGAGTCAATGAGCAGTTCTTC.

V is TRBV6-6 and J is TRBJ1-1, with a weak D call TRBD1 (5 bases). V lost 7 bases and J 1 base, leaving 16 bases between the germline ends. CDR1 is MNHNY, CDR2 SVGAGI, per germline (reference sequence). This CDR3 contains 15 residues. The CDR3 spells CASIPSLGANTEAFF. The CDR3, as DNA: TGTGCCAGCATCCCCTCCCTTGGGGCGAACACTGAAGCTTTCTTT.

The gene calls are TRBV20-1 and TRBJ1-1, with D uncertain. The germline CDR1 and CDR2 sequences are DFQATT and SNEGSKA (reference sequence). Trimming pared 0 bases from V and 4 bases from J, leaving 9 bases between. The length of the CDR3 is 13 residues. CDR3 sequence reads: CSARDGRITEAFF. Here the CDR3 DNA reads TGCAGTGCTAGAGATGGAAGAATCACTGAAGCTTTCTTT.

This chain connects TRBV7-9 to TRBJ2-7; TRBD1 agrees at 10 bases. CDR1 SEHNR and CDR2 FQNEAQ come from the germline V gene (reference sequence). The ends lost 5 bases at V and 5 bases at J; junction bases unmatched: 12. This CDR3 contains 16 residues. CDR3: CASSPKRDRGIHEQYF. The CDR3 DNA is TGTGCCAGCAGCCCTAAACGGGACAGGGGAATCCACGAGCAGTACTTC.

The genes are TRBV5-5 and TRBJ2-7; the match to TRBD2 covers 10 bases. The CDR3 is made up of 16 amino acids. Losses at the gene ends were 0 bases for V and 7 bases for J; bases not matched to a gene: 10. Germline V gene sequence: CDR1 SGHKS, CDR2 YYEKEE (reference sequence). The CDR3 sequence is CASSLEDLAGVDEQYF. The CDR3 DNA sequence: TGTGCCAGCAGCTTGGAGGATCTAGCGGGAGTAGATGAGCAGTACTTC.

This chain links TRBV2 with TRBJ2-5; D gene unclear. Looked up from germline, CDR1 is SNHLY and CDR2 is FYNNEI. V lost 6 bases, J lost 3 bases, and 11 bases lay in between. The CDR3 extends over 13 amino acids. The CDR3: CASSTDGEETQYF. In DNA form, the CDR3 reads TGTGCCAGCAGCACAGACGGAGAAGAGACCCAGTACTTC.

This clonotype is a singleton in its sample. The chain is built from TRBV30 and TRBJ2-2; 7 nucleotides align to TRBD2. The junction had 12 bases not matched to a gene; V was cut back by 2 bases and J by 3 bases. CDR1 is GTSNPN and CDR2 is SVGIG in the germline V gene (reference sequence). This CDR3 spans 17 amino acids. The CDR3 spells CAWSRRGRGDYTGELFF. CDR3 DNA sequence: TGTGCCTGGAGTAGGCGGGGACGGGGGGATTACACCGGGGAGCTGTTTTTT.